This TCR beta chain originates from a study of T cell changes during pregnancy in multiple sclerosis. This clone showed up just a few times. TCRdb's table, derived via immunoSEQ multiplex PCR, lists solely in-frame clones and lacks some. The table lists 90,000 to 95,000 clones, approximately 92% of them singletons. The sequences come from peripheral blood, collected in the first trimester of pregnancy. The receptor was derived from a female donor with multiple sclerosis, enrolled in a pregnancy study.

CDR3 nucleotides: TGTGCCTGGAGGGTAGCGGGAAAACTGTTTTTT. Translation: CAWRVAGKLFF. The chain combines TRBV30 with TRBJ1-4, with D unresolved. This CDR3 is built from 11 residues. Trimming pared 3 bases from V and 10 bases from J, leaving 9 bases between. Germline lookup yields CDR1 GTSNPN and CDR2 SVGIG (reference sequence). The full variable domain, in which reference TRBV30 and TRBJ1-4 provide the parts outside the CDR3, is SQTIHQWPATLVQPVGSPLSLECTVEGTSNPNLYWYRQAAGRGLQLLFYSVGIGQISSEVPQNLSASRPQDRQFILSSKKLLLSDSGFYLCAWRVAGKLFFGSGTQLSVL.